These 14 T cell receptor beta chains came from one sample sequenced in a study of blood T cells in healthy people across ages. For the second PCR, which ran for 7 to 11 cycles, a sample-barcoded 5' primer and a J-beta primer mix were used. TCRdb re-called the 5' RACE reads with MiXCR, one entry per CDR3 protein. This sample has roughly 1,100,000 distinct CDR3 sequences, with approximately 26% found just once. This same sample was also taken into another study, of T cells of mothers and their children.

The sample taken for sequencing was blood. Every receptor here comes from a girl aged 2 to 9 in good health.

The chain carries TRBV4-1 and TRBJ2-1; 7 nucleotides agree with TRBD2. Germline V lookup: CDR1 MGHRA, CDR2 YSYEKL. J was trimmed by 6 bases and V by 1 base; bases with no gene match: 6. The CDR3 has 15 amino acids. CDR3 protein: CASSQVISGANEQFF. For the CDR3, the DNA is TGCGCCAGCAGCCAAGTAATAAGCGGGGCCAATGAGCAGTTCTTC.

In this sample, this clonotype turned up a few times. V gene TRBV5-6 combines with J gene TRBJ1-6; the D is unclear. Trimming stripped 0 bases from V and 0 bases from J, with 10 bases between. CDR1 is SGHDT and CDR2 is YYEEEE in the germline V gene. The CDR3 runs 17 residues. The DNA for the CDR3 is TGTGCCAGCAGCTTGGAGTTGGAGAGCTCCTATAATTCACCCCTCCACTTT. It codes for CASSLELESSYNSPLHF.

The chain uses TRBV13 and TRBJ1-2; D not resolved. From germline, CDR1 is PRHDT and CDR2 FYEKMQ (reference sequence). There are 14 residues in the CDR3. Trimming removed 2 bases at V and 4 bases at J, with 11 bases between. The CDR3 bases are TGTGCCAGCAGCTTAACGGGGAATCGCTATGGCTACACCTTC. Its translation: CASSLTGNRYGYTF.

This clonotype has just a few counts. The rearrangement uses TRBV2 and TRBJ1-5, with D hard to call. Per the germline V gene, CDR1 is SNHLY and CDR2 is FYNNEI. Trimming took 7 bases from V and 4 from J, leaving 11 bases between them. The CDR3 extends over 13 amino acids. This CDR3 reads CASTAEFNQPQHF. In DNA, the CDR3 is TGTGCCAGCACTGCGGAGTTTAATCAGCCCCAGCATTTT.

This clonotype was recorded a few times. Germline and junction disagree at one end, which may indicate a read error. This sequence joins TRBV20-1 and TRBJ2-3; TRBD2 is a possible D gene (5 bases). CDR1 DFQATT and CDR2 SNEGSKA come from the germline V gene (reference sequence). CDR3 length: 13 amino acids. CDR3 in DNA: TGCAGTGCTATTGTGGGAGTGGCAGAAACGCAGTATTTT. Translation: CSAIVGVAETQYF.

Many counts were recorded for this clonotype. The chain employs TRBV9 and TRBJ1-2, with D hard to call. The germline gives CDR1 SGDLS, CDR2 YYNGEE. The CDR3 extends over 14 amino acids. V lost 0 bases, J lost 8 bases, and 14 bases lay in between. For the CDR3, the DNA is TGTGCCAGCAGCGTAGGGCGGGAGGAAATCGGCTACACCTTC. Residues: CASSVGREEIGYTF.

The chain has TRBV29-1 and TRBJ2-3; D might be TRBD1 (7 bases). Germline lookup yields CDR1 SQVTM and CDR2 ANQGSEA. The CDR3 contains 14 residues. Trimming took off 3 bases at V and 4 bases at J, with 14 bases between the two ends. The CDR3 here is CSVEDGGGSDTQYF. In nucleotides, the CDR3 is TGCAGCGTTGAGGACGGAGGGGGCTCAGATACGCAGTATTTT.

CDR3 DNA: TGCAGCGTTAATGATGCCGCTGGGGTGTACCAAGAGACCCAGTACTTC. Translating it yields CSVNDAAGVYQETQYF. This chain connects TRBV29-1 to TRBJ2-5, with unresolved D. The germline V gene has CDR1 SQVTM and CDR2 ANQGSEA. There are 16 residues in the CDR3. The germline V and J ends were trimmed by 5 bases and 0 bases, with 19 bases remaining between them.

This clonotype showed up just a few times. The rearrangement uses TRBV7-2 and TRBJ1-6; D is possibly TRBD1 (5 bases). Germline loops: CDR1 SGHTA, CDR2 FQGNSA. The V end lost 5 bases, the J end lost 8 bases, and 13 bases lay between the germline ends. CDR3 length: 14 amino acids. The CDR3 is CASSRGTGDSPLHF. The CDR3 DNA reads as TGTGCCAGCAGCCGGGGGACGGGAGATTCACCCCTCCACTTT.

This clonotype turned up a few times. This chain joins TRBV12-3 or TRBV12-4 and TRBJ2-5; 8 bases are a match to TRBD1. With 5 bases clipped from V and 2 bases from J, the junction kept 10 bases outside the gene matches. This CDR3 is 16 amino acids long. The CDR3 spells CASSPPPTGVQETQYF. The CDR3 DNA reads TGTGCCAGCAGTCCCCCTCCGACAGGGGTACAAGAGACCCAGTACTTC.

In nucleotides, the CDR3 is TGTGCCAGCAGCTCGCCGGACGGGGGGGCCATATATGAGCAGTTCTTC. It specifies CASSSPDGGAIYEQFF. The rearrangement links TRBV7-9 to TRBJ2-1, with 8 bases that match TRBD2. CDR1 and CDR2 from the germline V gene are SEHNR and FQNEAQ (reference sequence). The CDR3 length is 16 residues. The trim removed 4 bases at V and 8 bases at J, leaving 13 bases unmatched. Variable domain in full (rest from reference TRBV7-9 and TRBJ2-1): DTGVSQNPRHKITKRGQNVTFRCDPISEHNRLYWYRQTLGQGPEFLTYFQNEAQLEKSRLLSDRFSAERPKGSFSTLEIQRTEQGDSAMYLCASSSPDGGAIYEQFFGPGTRLTVL.

J is TRBJ2-5 and V is TRBV20-1, with 9 positions matching TRBD1. TRBJ2-1 explains the end of the DNA better; the J call may be wrong. The germline gives CDR1 DFQATT, CDR2 SNEGSKA (reference sequence). The CDR3 has 15 amino acids. The CDR3 protein is CSAKTGTGFYNEQFF. The CDR3 nucleotides are TGCAGTGCTAAAACCGGGACAGGGTTCTACAATGAGCAGTTCTTC.

This clonotype came up a few times. J is TRBJ2-5 and V is TRBV20-1; 9 bases fit TRBD1. The ends lost 3 bases at V and 3 bases at J; junction bases unmatched: 2. This CDR3 contains 13 residues. Germline loops: CDR1 DFQATT, CDR2 SNEGSKA (reference sequence). The CDR3 nucleotides read TGCAGTGCTAGGGGGACAGGGAAAGAGACCCAGTACTTC. This sequence encodes CSARGTGKETQYF.

J is TRBJ2-5 and V is TRBV7-2; 8 bases are a match to TRBD1. Germline CDR1 reads SGHTA; CDR2 reads FQGNSA. The CDR3 is 14 residues long. The J segment lost 5 bases and the V segment lost 4 bases, leaving 6 bases of the junction unmatched. The chain's CDR3 is CASSSRTGMETQYF. CDR3 DNA sequence: TGTGCCAGCAGCTCCCGGACAGGGATGGAGACCCAGTACTTC.